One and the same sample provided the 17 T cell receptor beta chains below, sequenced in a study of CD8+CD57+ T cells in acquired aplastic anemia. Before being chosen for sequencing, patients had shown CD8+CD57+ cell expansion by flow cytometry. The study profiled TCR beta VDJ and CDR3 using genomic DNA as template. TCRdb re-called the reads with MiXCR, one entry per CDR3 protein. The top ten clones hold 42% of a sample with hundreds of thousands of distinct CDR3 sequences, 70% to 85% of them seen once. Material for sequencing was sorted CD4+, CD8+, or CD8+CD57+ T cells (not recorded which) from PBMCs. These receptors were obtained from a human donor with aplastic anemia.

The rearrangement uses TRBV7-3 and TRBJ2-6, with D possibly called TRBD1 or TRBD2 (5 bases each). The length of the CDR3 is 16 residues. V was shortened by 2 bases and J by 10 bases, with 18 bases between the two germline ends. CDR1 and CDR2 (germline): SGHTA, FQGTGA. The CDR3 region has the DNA TGTGCCAGCAGCTTAGGGGGACGCTACACGGCTAACGTCCTGACTTTC. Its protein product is CASSLGGRYTANVLTF.

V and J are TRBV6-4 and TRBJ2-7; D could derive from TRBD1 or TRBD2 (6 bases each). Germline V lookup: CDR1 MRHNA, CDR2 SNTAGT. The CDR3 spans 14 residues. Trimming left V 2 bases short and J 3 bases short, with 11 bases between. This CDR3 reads CASSDAGEDYEQYF. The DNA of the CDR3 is TGTGCCAGCAGTGACGCAGGGGAGGACTACGAGCAGTACTTC.

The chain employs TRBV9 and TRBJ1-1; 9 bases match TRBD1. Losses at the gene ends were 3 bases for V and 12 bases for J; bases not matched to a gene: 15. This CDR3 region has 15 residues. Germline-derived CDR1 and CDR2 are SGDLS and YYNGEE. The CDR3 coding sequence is TGTGCCAGCAGCGCGGGGGGGACAGGGCACGAGCAGTCTTTCTTT. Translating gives CASSAGGTGHEQSFF.

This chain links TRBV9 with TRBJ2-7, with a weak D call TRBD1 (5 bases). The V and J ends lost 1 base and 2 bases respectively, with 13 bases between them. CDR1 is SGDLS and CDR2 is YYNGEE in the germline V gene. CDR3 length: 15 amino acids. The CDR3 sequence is CASSVLGDRTYEQYF. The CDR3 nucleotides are TGTGCCAGCAGCGTATTGGGTGACAGAACCTACGAGCAGTACTTC.

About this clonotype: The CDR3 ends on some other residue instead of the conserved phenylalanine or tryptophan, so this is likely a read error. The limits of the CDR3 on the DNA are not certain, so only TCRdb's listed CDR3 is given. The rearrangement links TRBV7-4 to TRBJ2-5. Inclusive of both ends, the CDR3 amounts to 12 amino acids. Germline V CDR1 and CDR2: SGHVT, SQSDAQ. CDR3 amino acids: CAGSVAVASSTS.

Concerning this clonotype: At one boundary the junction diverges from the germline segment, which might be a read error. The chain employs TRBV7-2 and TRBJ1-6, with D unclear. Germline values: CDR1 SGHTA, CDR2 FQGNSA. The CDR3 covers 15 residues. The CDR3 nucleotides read TGTGCCAGCAGCTCAGCCACAAACCATAAATCACCCCACCACTTT. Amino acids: CASSSATNHKSPHHF.

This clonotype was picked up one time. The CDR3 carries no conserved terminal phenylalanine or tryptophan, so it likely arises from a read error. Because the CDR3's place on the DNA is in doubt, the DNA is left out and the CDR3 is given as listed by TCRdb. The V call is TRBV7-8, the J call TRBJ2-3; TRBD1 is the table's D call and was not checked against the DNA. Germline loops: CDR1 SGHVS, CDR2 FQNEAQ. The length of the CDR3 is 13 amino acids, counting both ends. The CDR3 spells CASGDWGTDNPYY.

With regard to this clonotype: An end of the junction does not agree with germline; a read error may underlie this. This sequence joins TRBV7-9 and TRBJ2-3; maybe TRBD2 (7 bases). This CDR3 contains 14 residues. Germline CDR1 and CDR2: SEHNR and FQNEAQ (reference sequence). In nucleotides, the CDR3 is TGTGCCAGCACCCTAGGGGGGGTCCCCGCTAGGGCCAACTTT. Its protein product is CASTLGGVPARANF.

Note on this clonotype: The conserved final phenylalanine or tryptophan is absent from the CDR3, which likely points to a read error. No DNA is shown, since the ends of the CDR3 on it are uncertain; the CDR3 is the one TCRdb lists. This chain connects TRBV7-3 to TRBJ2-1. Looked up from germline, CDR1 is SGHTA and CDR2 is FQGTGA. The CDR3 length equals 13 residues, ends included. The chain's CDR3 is CASSSEDSGSKIP.

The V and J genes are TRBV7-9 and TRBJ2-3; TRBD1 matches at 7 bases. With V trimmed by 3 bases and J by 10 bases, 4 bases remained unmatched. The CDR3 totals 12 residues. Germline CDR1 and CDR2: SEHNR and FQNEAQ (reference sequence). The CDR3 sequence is CASSFEGASQYF. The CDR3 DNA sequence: TGTGCCAGCAGCTTTGAGGGGGCGTCGCAGTATTTT.

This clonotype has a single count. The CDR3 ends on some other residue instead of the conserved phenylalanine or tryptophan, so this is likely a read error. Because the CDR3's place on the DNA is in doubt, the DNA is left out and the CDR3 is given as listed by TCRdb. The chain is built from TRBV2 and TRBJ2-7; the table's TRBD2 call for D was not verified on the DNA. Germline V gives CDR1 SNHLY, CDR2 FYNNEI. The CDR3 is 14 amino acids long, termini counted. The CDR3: CATSGRGLADEQFG.

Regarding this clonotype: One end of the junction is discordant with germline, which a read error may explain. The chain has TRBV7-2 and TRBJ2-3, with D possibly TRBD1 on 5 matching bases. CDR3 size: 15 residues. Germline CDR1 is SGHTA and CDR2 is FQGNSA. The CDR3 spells CASSVGVHTKATHYF. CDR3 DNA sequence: TGTGCCAGCAGCGTAGGGGTGCACACTAAAGCTACGCATTATTTT.

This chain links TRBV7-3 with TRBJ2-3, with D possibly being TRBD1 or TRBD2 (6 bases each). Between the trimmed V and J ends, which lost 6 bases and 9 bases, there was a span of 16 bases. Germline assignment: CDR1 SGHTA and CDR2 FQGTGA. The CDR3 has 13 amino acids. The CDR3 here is CASRDGGSETQYF. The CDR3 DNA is TGTGCCAGCAGGGACGGGGGCAGTGAGACGCAGTATTTT.

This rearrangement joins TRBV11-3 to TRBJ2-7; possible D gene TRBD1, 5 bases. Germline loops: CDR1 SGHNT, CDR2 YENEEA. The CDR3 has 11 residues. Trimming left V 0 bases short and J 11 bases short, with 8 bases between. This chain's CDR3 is CASSLDLTEYV. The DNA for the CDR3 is TGTGCCAGCAGCTTAGATCTGACAGAGTACGTC.

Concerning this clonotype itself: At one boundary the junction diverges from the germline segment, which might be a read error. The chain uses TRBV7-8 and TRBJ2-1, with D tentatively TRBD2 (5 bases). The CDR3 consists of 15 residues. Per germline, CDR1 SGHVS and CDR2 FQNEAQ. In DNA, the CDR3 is TGTGCCAGTAGCTTAGCGAGCGGTCCCGATAATGAGCATTTCTTC. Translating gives CASSLASGPDNEHFF.

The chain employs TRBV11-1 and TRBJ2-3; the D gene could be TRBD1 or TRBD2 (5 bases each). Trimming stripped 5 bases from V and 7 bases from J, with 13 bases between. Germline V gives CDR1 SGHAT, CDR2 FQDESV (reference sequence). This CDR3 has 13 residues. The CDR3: CASSPGTTNTQYF. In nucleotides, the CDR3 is TGTGCCAGCAGCCCCGGGACCACTAATACGCAGTATTTT.

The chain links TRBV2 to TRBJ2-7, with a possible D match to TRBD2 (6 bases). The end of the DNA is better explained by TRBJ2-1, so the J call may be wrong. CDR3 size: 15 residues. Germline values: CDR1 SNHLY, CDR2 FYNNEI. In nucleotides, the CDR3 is TGTGCCAGCAGTGAAGTGGGAGGTCCCTCCGCGGAGCAGTTCTTC. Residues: CASSEVGGPSAEQFF.